This T cell receptor beta chain was retrieved from a study of metastatic and nonmetastatic thyroid tumors. As for the study in general: Repertoires were compared across blood and tumor or nodule tissue from malignant and benign thyroid patients.

Thyroid surgery had not been preceded by any treatment in any patient. This clone was found many times. TCRdb called clones again from the PCR reads with MiXCR. Seen here are tens of thousands of clones, approximately 9.9% observed once, and the top ten hold more than 25%. The CDR3 has 14 residues. Germline V gives CDR1 KGHDR, CDR2 SFDVKD. With V trimmed by 3 bases and J by 9 bases, 6 bases remained unmatched. Specimen: blood. This receptor was obtained from a female donor with papillary thyroid cancer or a benign thyroid nodule (not recorded which). Some clones in this sample may be carry-over from other donors' samples. The chain employs TRBV24-1 and TRBJ2-1; 8 bases align to TRBD2. CDR3 in amino acids: CATSDPRGAREQFF. The CDR3 DNA reads as TGTGCCACCAGTGATCCGCGGGGGGCGCGTGAGCAGTTCTTC.